These 25 T cell receptor beta chains share one sample of origin, sequenced in a study of CD8 T cells in Susac syndrome. Random hexamers were used to reverse transcribe the RNA input (0.5 to 1 ug). TCRdb reprocessed the immunoSEQ multiplex PCR reads via MiXCR and lists one record per CDR3 protein. In the table there are 200,000 to 250,000 distinct CDR3 sequences, less than 95% of which are singletons. The sample consisted of CD4+ T cells from PBMCs. The origin of the receptors is a human donor with Susac syndrome.

The V gene is TRBV7-2, the J gene TRBJ2-5, with D possibly being TRBD1 (6 bases). CDR1 and CDR2 from the germline V gene are SGHTA and FQGNSA. V was clipped by 4 bases and J by 5 bases, with 8 bases between them. The CDR3 runs to 12 residues. DNA for the CDR3: TGTGCCAGCAGCTGGGGGCTCGAGACCCAGTACTTC. As protein: CASSWGLETQYF.

This clonotype was counted a single time. The V gene is TRBV21-1, the J gene TRBJ2-4; the table assigns TRBD2, which was not confirmed against the DNA. TRBV21-1 is deemed a pseudogene. The CDR3 has 17 amino acids. Here the CDR3 reads CASSKVGGRTSPNIQYF. CDR3 DNA: TGTGCCAGCAGCAAAGTGGGTGGGAGGACATCCCCCAACATTCAGTACTTC.

This chain links TRBV7-9 with TRBJ1-3, with no clear D. CDR1 is SEHNR and CDR2 is FQNEAQ in the germline V gene (reference sequence). The V gene lost 1 base and the J gene lost 0 bases, with 13 bases spanning the gap. The CDR3 spans 17 residues. CDR3 coding DNA: TGTGCCAGCAGCTTAGGATCAGTCCAAATCTCTGGAAACACCATATATTTT. It is translated as CASSLGSVQISGNTIYF.

The chain has TRBV4-2 and TRBJ2-7; 13 nucleotides line up with TRBD2. The CDR3 length is 19 residues. V shed 0 bases, J shed 0 bases, and the junction held 8 bases outside the gene matches. CDR1 is LGHNA and CDR2 is YNFKEQ in the germline V gene. The CDR3 reads CASSQDPGGLAGSSYEQYF. The DNA of the CDR3 is TGTGCCAGCAGCCAAGATCCAGGGGGACTAGCGGGGTCCTCCTACGAGCAGTACTTC.

The table lists this clonotype with a few counts. V usage is TRBV7-3 and J usage is TRBJ2-3; no clear D. The germline V gene has CDR1 SGHTA and CDR2 FQGTGA. Trimming left V 1 base short and J 3 bases short, with 11 bases between. The CDR3 has 15 residues. Here the CDR3 DNA reads TGTGCCAGCAGCTTAAGCGGAACGAGGACAGATACGCAGTATTTT. This encodes CASSLSGTRTDTQYF.

The chain links TRBV9 to TRBJ1-1; the match to TRBD1 covers 12 bases. This CDR3 comprises 15 residues. Germline V CDR1 and CDR2: SGDLS, YYNGEE. V lost 3 bases to trimming and J lost 10 bases; unmatched junction nucleotides: 10. CDR3 residues: CASSAGTGGNSGAFF. CDR3 coding DNA: TGTGCCAGCAGCGCTGGGACAGGGGGCAATAGTGGAGCTTTCTTT.

J is TRBJ2-2 and V is TRBV9, with TRBD1 matching over 9 bases. Germline loops: CDR1 SGDLS, CDR2 YYNGEE. V was clipped by 0 bases and J by 3 bases; unmatched bases: 0. This CDR3 comprises 15 residues. Here the CDR3 reads CASSVGDRDTGELFF. CDR3 bases: TGTGCCAGCAGCGTAGGGGACAGGGACACCGGGGAGCTGTTTTTT.

The CDR3 DNA sequence: TGTGCCATCAGTGATGGGGACAATGAGCAGTTCTTC. Translation gives CAISDGDNEQFF. The chain links TRBV10-3 to TRBJ2-1; D not certain. This CDR3 is built from 12 residues. Per germline, CDR1 ENHRY and CDR2 SYGVKD. The germline V and J ends were trimmed by 3 bases and 5 bases, with 5 bases remaining between them.

This clonotype was detected only a few times. The J gene is TRBJ2-5, the V gene TRBV7-2; 11 bases line up with TRBD2. The CDR3 has 16 residues. CDR1 is SGHTA and CDR2 is FQGNSA in the germline V gene. The J segment lost 4 bases and the V segment lost 5 bases, leaving 9 bases of the junction unmatched. In nucleotides, the CDR3 is TGTGCCAGCAGCCCCCCGGGGCTAGCGGGGGGAGAGACCCAGTACTTC. The encoded protein is CASSPPGLAGGETQYF. Complete variable domain (other parts from reference TRBV7-2 and TRBJ2-5): GAGVSQSPSNKVTEKGKDVELRCDPISGHTALYWYRQSLGQGLEFLIYFQGNSAPDKSGLPSDRFSAERTGGSVSTLTIQRTQQEDSAVYLCASSPPGLAGGETQYFGPGTRLLVL.

The V and J genes are TRBV29-1 and TRBJ1-2; perhaps TRBD1 as D (5 bases). This CDR3 region has 13 residues. Trimming cost V 0 bases and J 6 bases, with 11 bases left between them. CDR1 and CDR2 from the germline V gene are SQVTM and ANQGSEA. DNA for the CDR3: TGCAGCGTTGAAGATGAAGGGGAGGATGGCTACACCTTC. Its protein product is CSVEDEGEDGYTF.

The rearrangement joins TRBV10-2 to TRBJ2-7, with D unclear. This CDR3 is 12 amino acids long. Per the germline V gene, CDR1 is WSHSY and CDR2 is SAAADI. The V gene lost 2 bases and the J gene lost 4 bases, with 6 bases spanning the gap. CDR3 coding DNA: TGCGCCAGCAGTGAGCCCCGTTACGAGCAGTACTTC. Its protein is CASSEPRYEQYF.

The chain uses TRBV30 and TRBJ2-2, with 13 bases that match TRBD2. CDR3 length: 18 amino acids. Germline V lookup: CDR1 GTSNPN, CDR2 SVGIG (reference sequence). The trim removed 4 bases at V and 5 bases at J, leaving 13 bases unmatched. The CDR3 loop is CAWIPLKMGLAGTGELFF. As DNA, the CDR3 is TGTGCCTGGATTCCCCTGAAAATGGGACTAGCGGGAACCGGGGAGCTGTTTTTT.

The V gene is TRBV29-1, the J gene TRBJ2-5; either TRBD1 or TRBD2 may fit D (5 bases each). This CDR3 is 12 amino acids long. Germline V CDR1 and CDR2: SQVTM, ANQGSEA. V was shortened by 4 bases and J by 4 bases, with 10 bases between the two germline ends. CDR3 sequence reads: CSVAGARETQYF. The CDR3 DNA reads as TGCAGCGTTGCCGGGGCCCGAGAGACCCAGTACTTC.

The CDR3 DNA follows: TGCGCCAGCAGCTCGGGACAGGGCCCTGAAGCTTTCTTT. Translation: CASSSGQGPEAFF. V usage is TRBV5-1 and J usage is TRBJ1-1; 9 bases agree with TRBD1. Trimming took 3 bases from V and 6 from J; bases not matched to a gene: 3. Germline V gives CDR1 SGHRS, CDR2 YFSETQ. CDR3 size: 13 residues.

The CDR3: CASSRGTGDGYTF. For the CDR3, the DNA is TGTGCCAGCAGCCGAGGGACAGGGGATGGCTACACCTTC. The rearrangement uses TRBV7-9 and TRBJ1-2, with 10 bases identical to TRBD1. This CDR3 has 13 residues. Germline CDR1 is SEHNR and CDR2 is FQNEAQ (reference sequence). The V gene end was trimmed by 5 bases and the J gene end by 6 bases; junction bases not matched to a gene: 3.

The chain is built from TRBV12-3 or TRBV12-4 and TRBJ1-1; 7 bases are shared with TRBD1. Trimming at V came to 6 bases and at J to 0 bases, leaving 1 base not matched to a gene. CDR3 length: 13 residues. The CDR3 loop reads CASSTGVNTEAFF. CDR3 in DNA: TGTGCCAGCAGCACAGGGGTGAACACTGAAGCTTTCTTT.

This chain joins TRBV14 and TRBJ2-5, with TRBD1 as a possible D gene (6 bases). Trimming shortened V by 5 bases and J by 2 bases, and 9 bases separated the two germline ends. Germline CDR1 SGHDN, CDR2 FVKESK. The length of the CDR3 is 13 residues. The DNA for the CDR3 is TGTGCCAGCAGCAGCCAGGGGCAAGAGACCCAGTACTTC. Protein product: CASSSQGQETQYF.

The gene calls are TRBV20-1 and TRBJ1-5; the match to TRBD1 covers 9 bases. CDR3 length equals 14 residues. After removal of 5 bases from V and 5 bases from J, the junction contained 7 bases not matched to a gene. Germline lookup yields CDR1 DFQATT and CDR2 SNEGSKA (reference sequence). CDR3 DNA: TGCAGTGCTCTGGGACAGGGAGGGGATCAGCCCCAGCATTTT. It translates to CSALGQGGDQPQHF.

This chain joins TRBV11-2 and TRBJ1-1; D is unclear. CDR3 length: 12 residues. Germline CDR1 and CDR2: SGHAT and FQNNGV. V was pared by 5 bases and J by 6 bases, with 10 bases between. CDR3 coding DNA: TGTGCCAGCAGCCTCCGAAGGGCTGAAGCTTTCTTT. Translation: CASSLRRAEAFF.

This clonotype was seen once. This rearrangement joins TRBV6-5 to TRBJ1-2; D call uncertain. The CDR3 length is 14 residues. Germline assignment: CDR1 MNHEY and CDR2 SVGAGI. Between the trimmed V and J ends, which lost 2 bases and 8 bases, there was a span of 15 bases. The chain's CDR3 is CASSYGEQGSGYTF. CDR3 sequence (DNA): TGTGCCAGCAGTTACGGGGAACAAGGCTCCGGCTACACCTTC.

This sequence joins TRBV7-9 and TRBJ1-5; 9 bases map to TRBD1. CDR1 is SEHNR and CDR2 is FQNEAQ in the germline V gene (reference sequence). The CDR3 is made up of 15 amino acids. The trim removed 5 bases at V and 7 bases at J, leaving 9 bases unmatched. This CDR3 reads CASSTGTGLGQPQHF. The CDR3 DNA reads TGTGCCAGCAGCACCGGGACAGGGCTGGGGCAGCCCCAGCATTTT.

This chain connects TRBV12-3 or TRBV12-4 to TRBJ1-2, with D uncertain. The CDR3 runs to 11 residues. V was cut by 7 bases and J by 4 bases, with 7 bases left in between. This chain's CDR3 is CASTASYGYTF. CDR3 nucleotide sequence: TGTGCCAGCACCGCGTCCTATGGCTACACCTTC.

The chain carries TRBV5-1 and TRBJ1-6, with D maybe TRBD1 (6 bases). This CDR3 contains 15 residues. Germline V CDR1 and CDR2: SGHRS, YFSETQ. Trimming shortened V by 5 bases and J by 7 bases, and 16 bases separated the two germline ends. CDR3 bases: TGCGCCAGCAGAGGGCCAGGGGCGGCGAATTCACCCCTCCACTTT. Translated, it gives CASRGPGAANSPLHF.

The chain combines TRBV7-2 with TRBJ2-1; 7 nucleotides line up with TRBD2. V shed 2 bases and J 7 bases; nucleotides not matched to a gene: 11. The CDR3 length is 16 residues. CDR1 and CDR2 from the germline V gene are SGHTA and FQGNSA. The CDR3, as DNA: TGTGCCAGCAGCTTAAGTCGAGGAACCGGGGGGAATGAGCAGTTCTTC. It is translated as CASSLSRGTGGNEQFF.

This clonotype is a singleton in its sample. The chain uses TRBV4-3 and TRBJ1-4, with TRBD1 matching 7 bases. V shed 4 bases, J shed 6 bases, and the junction held 8 bases outside the gene matches. The CDR3 totals 15 residues. Germline V gene data show CDR1 as LGHNA and CDR2 as YSLEER. CDR3 DNA: TGCGCCAGCAGCCGGACCCCCGGGACAGATGAAAAACTGTTTTTT. Amino acid sequence: CASSRTPGTDEKLFF.